These 23 T cell receptor beta chains were sequenced from one sample in a study of identical twins. TCRdb called the 5' RACE reads again in MiXCR, with one record for every CDR3 protein. The sample carries 420,000 or so distinct CDR3 sequences, less than 20% recorded once. Specimen: naive T cells sorted from blood. All receptors come from a man between 50 and 59 years old in good health.

The V call is TRBV30, the J call TRBJ1-5; maybe TRBD1 (5 bases). This CDR3 region has 14 residues. Germline V gives CDR1 GTSNPN, CDR2 SVGIG (reference sequence). Trimming stripped 0 bases from V and 6 bases from J, with 12 bases between. The CDR3 region is CAWSVLGVGQPQHF. Written as DNA, the CDR3 is TGTGCCTGGAGTGTACTAGGGGTCGGTCAGCCCCAGCATTTT.

The table lists this clonotype with many counts. This chain joins TRBV11-2 and TRBJ1-3, with D tentatively TRBD1 (5 bases). CDR3 length: 20 residues. The germline gives CDR1 SGHAT, CDR2 FQNNGV. The V gene lost 6 bases and the J gene lost 2 bases, with 29 bases spanning the gap. Written as DNA, the CDR3 is TGTGCCAGCAGTCCGTGGTCTTCTACAGGTGCCTTTGGGACTGGAAACACCATATATTTT. The encoded protein is CASSPWSSTGAFGTGNTIYF. The full variable domain, its missing parts supplied by reference TRBV11-2 and TRBJ1-3, is EAGVAQSPRYKIIEKRQSVAFWCNPISGHATLYWYQQILGQGPKLLIQFQNNGVVDDSQLPKDRFSAERLKGVDSTLKIQPAKLEDSAVYLCASSPWSSTGAFGTGNTIYFGEGSWLTVV.

This clonotype has ten or more counts. J is TRBJ2-1 and V is TRBV10-1; perhaps TRBD2 as D (5 bases). Trimming removed 7 bases at V and 10 bases at J, with 17 bases between. Germline V gene data show CDR1 as WNHNN and CDR2 as SYGVQD (reference sequence). The CDR3 spans 13 residues. The CDR3 DNA reads as TGCGCCAGCAAGGCTAGCCCTATCGGCGAGCAGTTCTTC. This translates into CASKASPIGEQFF.

This clonotype was observed a handful of times. The chain combines TRBV27 with TRBJ1-2; maybe TRBD1 (5 bases). The V gene's germline CDR1 is MNHEY and CDR2 SMNVEV (reference sequence). Trimming took 2 bases from V and 4 from J, leaving 14 bases between them. This CDR3 is 15 amino acids long. The chain's CDR3 is CASSLRTGSSYGYTF. In nucleotides, the CDR3 is TGTGCCAGCAGTTTACGTACAGGCTCTTCCTATGGCTACACCTTC.

This clonotype has at least ten counts. The chain is built from TRBV7-2 and TRBJ2-1, with 13 bases aligning to TRBD2. The germline CDR1 and CDR2 sequences are SGHTA and FQGNSA. Trimming took 3 bases from V and 8 from J; bases not matched to a gene: 7. This CDR3 has 16 residues. In DNA form, the CDR3 reads TGTGCCAGCAGCTTGGCTACTAGCGGGGGGGCTCATGAGCAGTTCTTC. Protein sequence: CASSLATSGGAHEQFF.

This clonotype was seen only a few times. V gene TRBV27 combines with J gene TRBJ2-1, with 14 bases fitting TRBD2. The CDR3 totals 15 residues. V was pared by 6 bases and J by 8 bases, with 6 bases of the junction left unmatched. CDR1 and CDR2 (germline): MNHEY, SMNVEV (reference sequence). CDR3 nucleotides: TGTGCCAGCAGAACGGGACTAGCGGGAGTGGATGAGCAGTTCTTC. The encoded protein is CASRTGLAGVDEQFF.

This clonotype appeared a few times. V usage is TRBV5-1 and J usage is TRBJ2-7; D is uncertain. Trimming shortened V by 0 bases and J by 2 bases, and 9 bases separated the two germline ends. Germline loops: CDR1 SGHRS, CDR2 YFSETQ. The CDR3 contains 14 residues. CDR3 amino acids: CASSLGLEAYEQYF. The DNA of the CDR3 is TGCGCCAGCAGCTTGGGTTTAGAAGCCTACGAGCAGTACTTC.

This clonotype appeared a few times. The chain is built from TRBV6-2 or TRBV6-3 and TRBJ2-7; no definite D call. The V end was cut by 6 bases, the J end by 3 bases, with 15 bases between. Germline CDR1 reads MNHEY; CDR2 reads SVGEGT. The CDR3 runs to 14 residues. The CDR3 bases are TGTGCCAGCAGCCGCCTATTGGACGACTACGAGCAGTACTTC. Amino acids: CASSRLLDDYEQYF.

This clonotype was detected many times. CDR3: CASSGGQGPSYEQYF. The CDR3 region has the DNA TGTGCCAGCAGCGGAGGACAGGGCCCCTCCTACGAGCAGTACTTC. The chain couples TRBV9 to TRBJ2-7, with TRBD1 identical over 8 bases. This CDR3 comprises 15 residues. J lost 0 bases, V lost 3 bases, and 5 bases had no gene match. Per the germline V gene, CDR1 is SGDLS and CDR2 is YYNGEE.

This clonotype showed up many times. The DNA for the CDR3 is TGTGCCATCAGTGAGTACAGCGGGAGCTCCTACGAGCAGTACTTC. Translating gives CAISEYSGSSYEQYF. The chain is built from TRBV10-3 and TRBJ2-7; 8 positions match TRBD2. CDR1 is ENHRY, CDR2 SYGVKD, per germline. The V gene end was trimmed by 1 base and the J gene end by 0 bases; junction bases not matched to a gene: 2. The CDR3 runs 15 residues.

A few counts support this clonotype. One end of the junction does not line up with germline, which may come from a read error. This rearrangement joins TRBV11-2 to TRBJ2-3, with D possibly matching TRBD2 (7 bases). CDR3 size: 15 residues. The germline CDR1 and CDR2 sequences are SGHAT and FQNNGV. CDR3 region: CASNLGGGPYDTQYF. The DNA of the CDR3 is TGTGCCAGCAACTTAGGGGGGGGGCCATATGATACGCAGTATTTT.

This clonotype was counted ten times or more. CDR3 loop: CASSRYTGGTGELFF. In DNA form, the CDR3 reads TGTGCCAGCAGCCGTTACACAGGGGGCACCGGGGAGCTGTTTTTT. V gene TRBV6-1 combines with J gene TRBJ2-2, with 8 bases matching TRBD1. This CDR3 spans 15 amino acids. From germline, CDR1 is MNHNS and CDR2 SASEGT. V dropped 6 bases and J dropped 4; count of bases not matched to a gene: 7.

This clonotype was detected a few times. V usage is TRBV10-3 and J usage is TRBJ1-1; the match to TRBD1 covers 11 bases. This CDR3 region has 16 residues. V lost 5 bases to trimming and J lost 7 bases; unmatched junction nucleotides: 12. Germline V gives CDR1 ENHRY, CDR2 SYGVKD. Here the CDR3 reads CAISPDRGRFSSEAFF. CDR3 DNA sequence: TGTGCCATCAGTCCGGACAGGGGGCGATTCAGTAGTGAAGCTTTCTTT.

This clonotype was found many times. The J gene is TRBJ2-5, the V gene TRBV7-9; TRBD2 matches 8 bases. The CDR3 runs 15 residues. The germline gives CDR1 SEHNR, CDR2 FQNEAQ (reference sequence). Trimming cost V 2 bases and J 5 bases; bases outside gene matches: 7. The CDR3 DNA sequence: TGTGCCAGCAGCTTAACTGGGACTAGTCCGGAGACCCAGTACTTC. Encoded protein: CASSLTGTSPETQYF.

The chain links TRBV12-3 or TRBV12-4 to TRBJ1-5; 9 bases agree with TRBD1. Trimming removed 3 bases from V and 0 bases from J; junction bases left unmatched: 3. The CDR3 contains 16 residues. This chain's CDR3 is CASSFGQGISNQPQHF. The CDR3 bases are TGTGCCAGCAGTTTTGGACAGGGGATTAGCAATCAGCCCCAGCATTTT.

This clonotype was detected ten times or more. CDR3 in amino acids: CASSLASDTQYF. The CDR3 coding sequence is TGTGCCAGCAGCTTAGCTTCAGATACGCAGTATTTT. V usage is TRBV7-6 and J usage is TRBJ2-3; D gene uncertain. This CDR3 spans 12 amino acids. Germline lookup yields CDR1 SGHVS and CDR2 FNYEAQ. The V and J ends lost 0 bases and 4 bases respectively, with 2 bases between them.

The gene calls are TRBV7-9 and TRBJ2-3; D gene uncertain. The CDR3 consists of 13 residues. Trimming left V 4 bases short and J 6 bases short, with 11 bases between. CDR1 is SEHNR and CDR2 is FQNEAQ in the germline V gene (reference sequence). CDR3 in DNA: TGTGCCAGCAGCTCCCAGAGGATGGATACGCAGTATTTT. Translated, it gives CASSSQRMDTQYF.

This clonotype was detected only once. A much larger clone lies a single base off, so this may be a read error. The rearrangement uses TRBV7-2 and TRBJ2-5, with D possibly called TRBD1 or TRBD2 (6 bases each). The CDR3 extends over 14 amino acids. Trimming took 4 bases from V and 7 from J, leaving 16 bases between them. CDR1 and CDR2 (germline): SGHTA, FQGNSA. The CDR3 reads CASSSSLWGATQYF. CDR3 nucleotide sequence: TGTGCCAGCAGCTCCTCTTTATGGGGGGCGACCCAGTACTTC.

This chain joins TRBV3-1 and TRBJ2-1; 8 bases agree with TRBD2. The V segment lost 3 bases and the J segment 4 bases; nucleotides outside the gene matches: 8. The CDR3 covers 16 residues. Germline V gene data show CDR1 as LGHDT and CDR2 as YNNKEL (reference sequence). CDR3 amino acids: CASSHGGLATYNEQFF. The CDR3 coding sequence is TGTGCCAGCAGCCACGGCGGACTAGCAACTTACAATGAGCAGTTCTTC.

The chain links TRBV20-1 to TRBJ2-1; 7 nucleotides agree with TRBD2. Looked up from germline, CDR1 is DFQATT and CDR2 is SNEGSKA (reference sequence). V was clipped by 2 bases and J by 8 bases; unmatched bases: 15. This CDR3 is built from 16 residues. The CDR3: CSARPQARESLYEQFF. The CDR3 nucleotides read TGCAGTGCTAGACCCCAGGCGCGGGAGAGTTTGTATGAGCAGTTCTTC.

In its sample, this clonotype was seen a few times. The chain has TRBV20-1 and TRBJ1-2; D not certain. Germline V gene lookup returns CDR1 DFQATT and CDR2 SNEGSKA (reference sequence). V was clipped by 1 base and J by 2 bases, with 11 bases between them. There are 14 residues in the CDR3. Written as DNA, the CDR3 is TGCAGTGCTAGAGTGGGCAGGCAAAACTATGGCTACACCTTC. Translation gives CSARVGRQNYGYTF.

The table lists this clonotype with a few counts. The gene calls are TRBV20-1 and TRBJ2-1; D is ambiguous. Trimming took off 1 base at V and 5 bases at J, with 12 bases between the two ends. Germline assignment: CDR1 DFQATT and CDR2 SNEGSKA (reference sequence). The CDR3 is made up of 14 amino acids. The CDR3 sequence: CSARVNRPNNEQFF. The CDR3 bases are TGCAGTGCTAGAGTGAACAGACCAAACAATGAGCAGTTCTTC.

This clonotype was found many times. The chain combines TRBV5-1 with TRBJ2-7; D could derive from TRBD1 or TRBD2 (5 bases each). Trimming took 3 bases from V and 3 from J, leaving 16 bases between them. CDR3 length: 15 residues. The V gene's germline CDR1 is SGHRS and CDR2 YFSETQ. The CDR3 loop is CASSWGPPVGYEQYF. The CDR3 region has the DNA TGCGCCAGCAGCTGGGGACCTCCCGTGGGCTACGAGCAGTACTTC.